Presented here are 21 T cell receptor beta chains from one specimen sequenced in a study of cytotoxic CD8 clonotypes in ibrutinib-treated CLL. The assay was immunoSEQ multiplex PCR, and TCRdb's table has in-frame clones only and misses some. The data show 200,000 or so clones, with roughly 65% seen just once and approximately 5.9% held by the top ten. The specimen was PBMCs, collected after 12 months of ibrutinib treatment. Receptor source: a human donor with chronic lymphocytic leukemia.

In this sample, this clone turned up a few times. The chain combines TRBV2 with TRBJ2-7; 9 bases are shared with TRBD2. Per the germline V gene, CDR1 is SNHLY and CDR2 is FYNNEI. V shed 4 bases, J shed 6 bases, and the junction held 7 bases outside the gene matches. The CDR3 contains 14 residues. The CDR3 DNA follows: TGTGCCAGCAGTGGGGCTAGCGGGGCTCTCGAGCAGTACTTC. The encoded protein is CASSGASGALEQYF.

V gene TRBV14 combines with J gene TRBJ1-1; D is unclear. The CDR3 is 15 residues long. Deletions cut 2 bases from V and 1 base from J, with 11 bases between. The V gene's germline CDR1 is SGHDN and CDR2 FVKESK. Written as DNA, the CDR3 is TGTGCCAGCAGCCAAATAGGGATAGGGAACACTGAAGCTTTCTTT. It yields the protein CASSQIGIGNTEAFF.

CDR3 amino acids: CASSPRTGKSPGANVLTF. CDR3 sequence (DNA): TGTGCCAGCAGTCCGAGGACAGGGAAATCCCCTGGGGCCAACGTCCTGACTTTC. This chain connects TRBV27 to TRBJ2-6, with 8 nucleotides matching TRBD1. V was pared by 5 bases and J by 2 bases, with 11 bases of the junction left unmatched. CDR3 length equals 18 residues. Germline-derived CDR1 and CDR2 are MNHEY and SMNVEV (reference sequence).

The chain uses TRBV19 and TRBJ1-2; D possibly corresponds to TRBD1 (5 bases). This CDR3 is 11 amino acids long. From germline, CDR1 is LNHDA and CDR2 SQIVND (reference sequence). V lost 10 bases and J lost 5, with 11 bases in between. CDR3 residues: CATQETYGYTF. The DNA of the CDR3 is TGTGCCACACAGGAGACGTATGGCTACACCTTC.

On this clone: A read error may explain this, as a much larger clone is one base away. The chain has TRBV6-5 and TRBJ1-2; D may be TRBD1 (5 bases). CDR3 size: 15 residues. The V gene lost 2 bases and the J gene lost 0 bases, with 10 bases spanning the gap. The germline CDR1 and CDR2 sequences are MNHEY and SVGAGI. CDR3 amino acids: CASSYERGTNYGYTF. The CDR3 coding sequence is TGTGCCAGCAGTTACGAACGGGGGACTAACTATGGCTACACCTTC.

This chain uses TRBV9 with TRBJ2-3; D might be TRBD2 (6 bases). The CDR3 length is 15 residues. Trimming took off 3 bases at V and 5 bases at J, with 16 bases between the two ends. CDR1 SGDLS and CDR2 YYNGEE come from the germline V gene. DNA of the CDR3: TGTGCCAGCAGCGCAGAGGGGACGGGGGTAGATACGCAGTATTTT. Amino acid sequence: CASSAEGTGVDTQYF.

The rearrangement uses TRBV29-1 and TRBJ2-3; perhaps TRBD2 as D (6 bases). Germline V gives CDR1 SQVTM, CDR2 ANQGSEA. V lost 7 bases and J lost 3, with 11 bases in between. The CDR3 is 12 amino acids. The CDR3 DNA sequence: TGCAGCGCCGCCCGGGGGACAGATACGCAGTATTTT. This codes for CSAARGTDTQYF.

This chain links TRBV27 with TRBJ1-2, with D perhaps matching TRBD1 (6 bases). Trimming cost V 5 bases and J 8 bases, with 24 bases left between them. CDR1 MNHEY and CDR2 SMNVEV come from the germline V gene (reference sequence). The CDR3 is 16 amino acids. CDR3 sequence reads: CASSPTMKGGVGGYTF. In DNA form, the CDR3 reads TGTGCCAGCAGTCCCACCATGAAGGGGGGGGTTGGCGGCTACACCTTC.

The rearrangement uses TRBV7-2 and TRBJ1-2; D not certain. With 0 bases removed from V and 4 bases from J, the gap between germline ends came to 9 bases. Germline values: CDR1 SGHTA, CDR2 FQGNSA. The CDR3 is 14 amino acids. This chain's CDR3 is CASSLAWDAYGYTF. The CDR3 DNA follows: TGTGCCAGCAGCTTAGCGTGGGATGCCTATGGCTACACCTTC.

This clone was found a few times. The rearrangement uses TRBV11-1 and TRBJ1-3, with a tentative D call TRBD1 (6 bases). In germline, CDR1 is SGHAT, CDR2 FQDESV (reference sequence). The V and J ends lost 3 bases and 0 bases respectively, with 12 bases between them. The CDR3 covers 16 residues. The CDR3 coding sequence is TGTGCCAGCAGCTTCCGGGACACTGACTCTGGAAACACCATATATTTT. This gives the protein CASSFRDTDSGNTIYF.

The CDR3 DNA sequence: TGTGCCAGCAGTAACCACAGAACTAACTATGGCTACACCTTC. Its translation: CASSNHRTNYGYTF. J is TRBJ1-2 and V is TRBV27; D is ambiguous. Trimming removed 5 bases at V and 0 bases at J, with 10 bases between. CDR3 size: 14 residues. Germline V gene lookup returns CDR1 MNHEY and CDR2 SMNVEV (reference sequence).

The chain couples TRBV4-1 to TRBJ1-1, with D tentatively TRBD1 (5 bases). The CDR3 has 15 residues. V was cut by 3 bases and J by 0 bases, with 11 bases left in between. Per the germline V gene, CDR1 is MGHRA and CDR2 is YSYEKL. CDR3 residues: CASSQTGVMNTEAFF. Here the CDR3 DNA reads TGCGCCAGCAGCCAGACGGGGGTCATGAACACTGAAGCTTTCTTT.

The V gene is TRBV5-1, the J gene TRBJ1-1; D is uncertain. The ends were cut back, 0 bases at V and 0 bases at J, with 6 bases in the middle. CDR3 length: 14 amino acids. Germline CDR1 SGHRS, CDR2 YFSETQ. CDR3 bases: TGCGCCAGCAGCTTGGAAATTATGAACACTGAAGCTTTCTTT. It translates to CASSLEIMNTEAFF.

This sequence joins TRBV5-1 and TRBJ2-1; weak D call: TRBD2 (5 bases). The CDR3 loop spans 15 amino acids. The V gene lost 0 bases and the J gene lost 4 bases, with 11 bases spanning the gap. Germline V CDR1 and CDR2: SGHRS, YFSETQ. The DNA of the CDR3 is TGCGCCAGCAGCTTGGAAGGTGGGAGTTACAATGAGCAGTTCTTC. Its protein is CASSLEGGSYNEQFF.

The V and J genes are TRBV15 and TRBJ1-2, with D possibly TRBD1 on 5 matching bases. CDR1 is LNHNV and CDR2 is YYDKDF in the germline V gene (reference sequence). The V end lost 0 bases, the J end lost 5 bases, and 13 bases lay between the germline ends. The length of the CDR3 is 15 residues. DNA for the CDR3: TGTGCCACCAGCAGAGATCTTGGGGGGACTTATGGCTACACCTTC. Its protein is CATSRDLGGTYGYTF.

This chain joins TRBV4-1 and TRBJ2-6, with D unresolved. With 0 bases removed from V and 0 bases from J, the gap between germline ends came to 9 bases. The length of the CDR3 is 17 residues. CDR1 and CDR2 from the germline V gene are MGHRA and YSYEKL. Here the CDR3 DNA reads TGCGCCAGCAGCCAAGAGCTCGTTGGCTCTGGGGCCAACGTCCTGACTTTC. Amino acids: CASSQELVGSGANVLTF.

The genes are TRBV27 and TRBJ2-1, with a possible D match to TRBD2 (6 bases). The CDR3 consists of 17 residues. Germline loops: CDR1 MNHEY, CDR2 SMNVEV (reference sequence). V lost 5 bases, J lost 8 bases, and 25 bases lay in between. The CDR3 coding sequence is TGTGCCAGCAGTCCCCCGCTGGGTAGCGGAATAGGGGATGAGCAGTTCTTC. This gives the protein CASSPPLGSGIGDEQFF.

J is TRBJ2-1 and V is TRBV7-8, with 8 bases that match TRBD1. V was pared by 7 bases and J by 9 bases, with 17 bases of the junction left unmatched. The CDR3 covers 16 residues. Germline V gene lookup returns CDR1 SGHVS and CDR2 FQNEAQ. The CDR3 loop is CASTLQGALKGGEQFF. The CDR3 coding sequence is TGTGCCAGCACCTTGCAGGGGGCCCTTAAAGGGGGTGAGCAGTTCTTC.

The chain combines TRBV10-3 with TRBJ1-3, with TRBD1 matching over 7 bases. V lost 7 bases and J lost 2; bases outside the gene matches: 5. The CDR3 covers 14 residues. CDR1 and CDR2 from the germline V gene are ENHRY and SYGVKD. The CDR3 nucleotides are TGTGCCATCAACGGAGACAGGGCTGGAAACACCATATATTTT. This gives the protein CAINGDRAGNTIYF.

In this sample, this clone turned up a few times. The rearrangement joins TRBV28 to TRBJ2-7; TRBD2 might be the D (6 bases). V lost 6 bases and J 4 bases, leaving 16 bases between the germline ends. Per germline, CDR1 MDHEN and CDR2 SYDVKM. This CDR3 is 14 amino acids long. This CDR3 is CASRAGLDVYEQYF. CDR3 DNA sequence: TGTGCCAGCAGGGCGGGACTGGACGTGTACGAGCAGTACTTC.

V and J are TRBV6-5 and TRBJ2-7, with 10 bases that match TRBD1. CDR3 size: 14 residues. Losses at the gene ends were 6 bases for V and 5 bases for J; bases not matched to a gene: 7. CDR1 and CDR2 from the germline V gene are MNHEY and SVGAGI. CDR3 sequence (DNA): TGTGCCAGCAGGGGGGGACAGGGGAGGCACGAGCAGTACTTC. This sequence encodes CASRGGQGRHEQYF.